One sample yielded the 20 T cell receptor beta chains listed below, sequenced in a study of glioma-infiltrating T cells after dendritic cell vaccination (dated by TCRdb to 2016 to 2017). Preparation of the library involved the immunoSEQ multiplex PCR assay. TCRdb mirrors the immuneACCESS table, restricted to in-frame sequences. Some clones are absent from its copies; in checked studies, under half trace to an unresolved V gene, and the reason for the others is unknown. The sample table contains roughly 70,000 clones; only one count was recorded for 82% of them. Around 1.9% of the sample is in the top ten clones. This sample comprised blood, obtained before dendritic cell vaccination. These receptors all come from a human donor with glioblastoma.

In DNA, the CDR3 is TGTGCCAGCAGCACCTTGGACAGGGCCCCCTACAATGAGCAGTTCTTC. Its protein product is CASSTLDRAPYNEQFF. The chain couples TRBV7-3 to TRBJ2-1, with 8 positions matching TRBD1. V lost 5 bases and J lost 2; bases outside the gene matches: 8. CDR1 and CDR2 from the germline V gene are SGHTA and FQGTGA. The CDR3 length is 16 residues. Combining the CDR3 with reference TRBV7-3 and TRBJ2-1 gives the whole variable domain GAGVSQTPSNKVTEKGKYVELRCDPISGHTALYWYRQSLGQGPEFLIYFQGTGAADDSGLPNDRFFAVRPEGSVSTLKIQRTERGDSAVYLCASSTLDRAPYNEQFFGPGTRLTVL.

The rearrangement joins TRBV2 to TRBJ1-1, with a weak D call TRBD1 (5 bases). The CDR3 loop spans 13 amino acids. Germline V gene lookup returns CDR1 SNHLY and CDR2 FYNNEI. Trimming removed 4 bases at V and 5 bases at J, with 11 bases between. The CDR3 is CASSGGGRTEAFF. The CDR3 nucleotides read TGTGCCAGCAGTGGGGGGGGAAGGACTGAAGCTTTCTTT.

This clone was seen only a few times. For the CDR3, the DNA is TGTGCCAGTAGTATAGTGGGCTCTACTGAAGCTTTCTTT. Its translation is CASSIVGSTEAFF. This chain connects TRBV19 to TRBJ1-1, with D unresolved. Trimming cost V 1 base and J 5 bases, with 8 bases left between them. CDR1 and CDR2 (germline): LNHDA, SQIVND (reference sequence). This CDR3 spans 13 amino acids.

The chain is built from TRBV19 and TRBJ1-1, with TRBD1 identical over 8 bases. There are 15 residues in the CDR3. CDR1 and CDR2 (germline): LNHDA, SQIVND (reference sequence). Trimming removed 6 bases from V and 1 base from J; junction bases left unmatched: 7. The CDR3 protein is CASRTQGVENTEAFF. In DNA, the CDR3 is TGTGCCAGTAGGACACAGGGGGTTGAGAACACTGAAGCTTTCTTT.

This clone was found once. The V and J genes are TRBV29-1 and TRBJ2-3; a weak D match, TRBD1 (6 bases). The germline V gene has CDR1 SQVTM and CDR2 ANQGSEA. The germline V and J ends were trimmed by 7 bases and 3 bases, with 14 bases remaining between them. The CDR3 has 13 amino acids. The CDR3 sequence is CSGGPKGTDTQYF. Written as DNA, the CDR3 is TGCAGCGGGGGGCCAAAAGGTACAGATACGCAGTATTTT.

The chain has TRBV6-1 and TRBJ2-5; weak D call: TRBD2 (6 bases). V lost 7 bases and J lost 0, with 12 bases in between. The CDR3 is made up of 14 amino acids. Germline V gene sequence: CDR1 MNHNS, CDR2 SASEGT. The CDR3 protein is CASKLSGDQETQYF. For the CDR3, the DNA is TGTGCCAGCAAGCTCTCGGGGGACCAAGAGACCCAGTACTTC.

Only a few counts were recorded for this clone. CDR3 residues: CASSSGQTYEQYV. The CDR3 DNA reads as TGTGCCAGCTCATCTGGACAGACCTACGAGCAGTACGTC. This chain uses TRBV18 with TRBJ2-7, with a tentative D call TRBD1 (6 bases). The germline V gene has CDR1 KGHSH and CDR2 LQKENI. The CDR3 loop spans 13 amino acids. Trimming took 5 bases from V and 2 from J, leaving 10 bases between them.

This clone showed up just once. This rearrangement joins TRBV2 to TRBJ1-3, with 7 bases identical to TRBD1. Germline V lookup: CDR1 SNHLY, CDR2 FYNNEI. Trimming at V came to 8 bases and at J to 2 bases, leaving 9 bases not matched to a gene. The CDR3 consists of 15 residues. CDR3 coding DNA: TGTGCCAGCGAATTCGAGGGGGCTGCTGGAAACACCATATATTTT. It codes for CASEFEGAAGNTIYF.

V usage is TRBV6-5 and J usage is TRBJ2-6; D is uncertain. CDR3 size: 15 residues. The V gene's germline CDR1 is MNHEY and CDR2 SVGAGI. Trimming took 6 bases from V and 2 from J, leaving 11 bases between them. The DNA for the CDR3 is TGTGCCAGCAGGTACACCAGGACTGGGGCCAACGTCCTGACTTTC. It encodes CASRYTRTGANVLTF.

The genes are TRBV6-1 and TRBJ2-1, with a tentative D call TRBD2 (6 bases). V was pared by 6 bases and J by 6 bases, with 12 bases between. The CDR3 spans 13 residues. The germline CDR1 and CDR2 sequences are MNHNS and SASEGT. The CDR3 reads CASSYWGVNEQFF. CDR3 bases: TGTGCCAGCAGCTACTGGGGGGTCAATGAGCAGTTCTTC.

Here the CDR3 DNA reads TGTGCCAGCAGTTACACACAGGGGGGCCCAGATACGCAGTATTTT. Its translation: CASSYTQGGPDTQYF. The V and J genes are TRBV6-5 and TRBJ2-3, with TRBD1 identical over 8 bases. Germline CDR1 reads MNHEY; CDR2 reads SVGAGI. V lost 2 bases, J lost 4 bases, and 5 bases stayed unmatched. The CDR3 totals 15 residues.

The chain has TRBV6-5 and TRBJ2-5; 7 nucleotides line up with TRBD1. The CDR3 is made up of 15 amino acids. Trimming cost V 7 bases and J 1 base; bases outside gene matches: 9. Per the germline V gene, CDR1 is MNHEY and CDR2 is SVGAGI. CDR3 sequence (DNA): TGTGCCAGCACTAAAAGGACAGGAACCCAAGAGACCCAGTACTTC. Amino acid sequence: CASTKRTGTQETQYF.

The chain links TRBV6-1 to TRBJ2-7; a weak D match, TRBD1 (6 bases). This CDR3 has 15 residues. Germline V gene sequence: CDR1 MNHNS, CDR2 SASEGT. V lost 2 bases to trimming and J lost 3 bases, with 14 bases between them. CDR3 sequence reads: CASSEQDRPFYEQYF. In DNA form, the CDR3 reads TGTGCCAGCAGTGAACAGGACAGACCTTTCTACGAGCAGTACTTC.

This clone was recorded a few times. The chain couples TRBV30 to TRBJ1-5; D may be TRBD1 (6 bases). The CDR3 consists of 14 residues. Trimming took 3 bases from V and 3 from J, leaving 12 bases between them. Germline V gene sequence: CDR1 GTSNPN, CDR2 SVGIG (reference sequence). The CDR3 reads CAWSPDSNNQPQHF. The CDR3 nucleotides are TGTGCCTGGAGCCCGGACAGTAACAATCAGCCCCAGCATTTT.

This clone is a singleton in its sample. The rearrangement uses TRBV6-1 and TRBJ2-7, with D possibly TRBD2 on 6 matching bases. Germline-derived CDR1 and CDR2 are MNHNS and SASEGT. The CDR3 contains 15 residues. V lost 8 bases and J 2 bases, leaving 19 bases between the germline ends. The CDR3 protein is CASLIGPAGPYEQYV. The CDR3 coding sequence is TGTGCCAGCCTAATCGGTCCAGCGGGTCCCTACGAGCAGTACGTC.

This chain connects TRBV2 to TRBJ2-1; 12 positions agree with TRBD1. The CDR3 has 15 amino acids. The V and J ends lost 6 bases and 9 bases, in that order; junction bases with no gene match: 9. Germline V gene lookup returns CDR1 SNHLY and CDR2 FYNNEI. The CDR3, as DNA: TGTGCCAGCAGGGAAACCGGGACAGGGGGCGGTGAGCAGTTCTTC. Its protein is CASRETGTGGGEQFF.

The V call is TRBV5-1, the J call TRBJ2-2, with 10 bases that match TRBD2. Trimming took 4 bases from V and 4 from J; bases not matched to a gene: 13. Per germline, CDR1 SGHRS and CDR2 YFSETQ. The CDR3 spans 18 residues. CDR3 in DNA: TGCGCCAGCAGCCCTCAAGGGCCTAGCGGGAGCCGCACCGGGGAGCTGTTTTTT. Its protein product is CASSPQGPSGSRTGELFF.

This clone has more than one count but fewer than ten. The genes are TRBV10-3 and TRBJ2-7, with TRBD1 identical over 8 bases. The CDR3 has 13 amino acids. CDR1 ENHRY and CDR2 SYGVKD come from the germline V gene. With 3 bases clipped from V and 6 bases from J, the junction kept 4 bases outside the gene matches. The CDR3, as DNA: TGTGCCATCAGTGACGGACAGGGCCGCGAGCAGTACGTC. Protein product: CAISDGQGREQYV.

This rearrangement joins TRBV5-6 to TRBJ1-6; a possible D gene is TRBD1 (5 bases). The CDR3 is 15 amino acids. Deletions cut 5 bases from V and 7 bases from J, with 16 bases between. Germline CDR1 reads SGHDT; CDR2 reads YYEEEE. CDR3 bases: TGTGCCAGCAGGCAAGTGGGGGGAAGGAATTCACCCCTCCACTTT. Protein: CASRQVGGRNSPLHF.

V is TRBV6-5 and J is TRBJ2-3, with 9 bases lining up with TRBD1. This CDR3 has 15 amino acids. Germline CDR1 is MNHEY and CDR2 is SVGAGI. V shed 6 bases and J 3 bases; nucleotides not matched to a gene: 7. The CDR3 DNA follows: TGTGCCAGCAGAACAACAGGGGGCGCGACAGATACGCAGTATTTT. Translating gives CASRTTGGATDTQYF.